One and the same sample provided the 27 T cell receptor beta chains below, sequenced in a study of neurological immune-mediated disorders. One entry per CDR3 protein, called by TCRdb with MiXCR from the 5' RACE reads. The data hold under 60,000 distinct CDR3 sequences, with approximately 16% observed a single time. Sequencing was performed on PBMCs. These receptors all stem from a man in his sixties in good health.

This clonotype was detected many times. The chain has TRBV28 and TRBJ2-7, with D possibly called TRBD1 or TRBD2 (5 bases each). The V end lost 6 bases, the J end lost 3 bases, and 15 bases lay between the germline ends. Per germline, CDR1 MDHEN and CDR2 SYDVKM. CDR3 size: 14 residues. CDR3 in amino acids: CASSFGTSDYEQYF. The CDR3 DNA follows: TGTGCCAGCAGCTTCGGGACGTCGGACTACGAGCAGTACTTC.

At least ten counts were recorded for this clonotype. In DNA, the CDR3 is TGTGCCAGCAGTTTGACAGAGGCACCGGGTGGCTACACCTTC. This gives the protein CASSLTEAPGGYTF. The gene calls are TRBV12-3 or TRBV12-4 and TRBJ1-2; tentative D call: TRBD1 (5 bases). The germline V and J ends were trimmed by 3 bases and 7 bases, with 15 bases remaining between them. CDR3 length equals 14 residues.

This clonotype was recorded a few times. This could be a read error, since a much larger clone is one nucleotide away. The chain links TRBV4-3 to TRBJ1-1; 9 bases fit TRBD1. Per the germline V gene, CDR1 is LGHNA and CDR2 is YSLEER. This CDR3 is 17 amino acids long. This chain's CDR3 is CANSQGQGMVGNTEAFF. CDR3 sequence (DNA): TGCGCCAACAGCCAGGGACAGGGAATGGTAGGGAACACTGAAGCTTTCTTT.

This clonotype came up many times. The CDR3 spells CASSLAPNTGELFF. The CDR3 nucleotides read TGTGCCAGCAGTTTAGCGCCGAACACCGGGGAGCTGTTTTTT. V gene TRBV28 combines with J gene TRBJ2-2; D not resolved. The ends were cut back, 2 bases at V and 0 bases at J, with 4 bases in the middle. There are 14 residues in the CDR3. Germline CDR1 MDHEN, CDR2 SYDVKM.

The J gene is TRBJ2-5, the V gene TRBV5-1, with D perhaps TRBD2 (7 bases). V lost 3 bases to trimming and J lost 2 bases, with 14 bases between them. The CDR3 sequence is 15 residues long. Germline V lookup: CDR1 SGHRS, CDR2 YFSETQ. The CDR3 DNA reads TGCGCCAGCAGCTGGGGGGGGCCGCCTCAAGAGACCCAGTACTTC. As protein: CASSWGGPPQETQYF.

This clonotype was seen at least ten times. The genes are TRBV14 and TRBJ2-3; D perhaps matches TRBD2 (6 bases). Germline V gene lookup returns CDR1 SGHDN and CDR2 FVKESK. This CDR3 comprises 16 residues. The V and J ends lost 0 bases and 0 bases respectively, with 10 bases between them. CDR3 protein: CASSQDGGASTDTQYF. The CDR3 nucleotides read TGTGCCAGCAGCCAAGACGGCGGGGCTAGCACAGATACGCAGTATTTT.

This clonotype was detected only a few times. The chain recombines TRBV15 with TRBJ2-3; D unclear. The J call may be faulty, since TRBJ1-5 better matches the DNA end. CDR1 and CDR2 from the germline V gene are LNHNV and YYDKDF (reference sequence). The CDR3 runs to 16 residues. The CDR3 sequence: CATSRRLDARTDTQHF. The CDR3 DNA reads TGTGCCACCAGCAGACGACTCGATGCGCGCACAGATACGCAGCATTTT.

As to this clonotype: This may be a read error: a much more frequent sequence differs by one nucleotide. The V call is TRBV28, the J call TRBJ2-1; the D gene is possibly TRBD1 (5 bases). This CDR3 has 15 amino acids. With 5 bases removed from V and 0 bases from J, the gap between germline ends came to 11 bases. Germline assignment: CDR1 MDHEN and CDR2 SYDVKM. The CDR3 DNA sequence: TGTGCCAGCAGTAAGGGGATACGCTCCTACAATGAGCAGTTCTTC. Its translation: CASSKGIRSYNEQFF. Full variable domain (outside the CDR3, taken from reference TRBV28 and TRBJ2-1): DVKVTQSSRYLVKRTGEKVFLECVQDMDHENMFWYRQDPGLGLRLIYFSYDVKMKEKGDIPEGYSVSREKKERFSLILESASTNQTSMYLCASSKGIRSYNEQFFGPGTRLTVL.

This clonotype was seen ten or more times. This chain uses TRBV29-1 with TRBJ1-1; no clear D gene. Trimming pared 4 bases from V and 0 bases from J, leaving 12 bases between. Germline CDR1 SQVTM, CDR2 ANQGSEA. This CDR3 is 14 amino acids long. CDR3 nucleotides: TGCAGCGTTGGGGTGGCAAATATGAACACTGAAGCTTTCTTT. Protein product: CSVGVANMNTEAFF.

This clonotype was counted a few times. This could be a read error, since a much larger clone is one nucleotide away. The CDR3 bases are TGTGTCAGCAGTTACGGGGGACCCACTGAAGCTTTCTTT. This codes for CVSSYGGPTEAFF. V is TRBV6-6 and J is TRBJ1-1; D may be TRBD1 (5 bases). Germline-derived CDR1 and CDR2 are MNHNY and SVGAGI (reference sequence). CDR3 size: 13 residues.

V and J are TRBV24-1 and TRBJ1-6; tentative D call: TRBD1 (5 bases). The CDR3 covers 15 residues. Germline V gene data show CDR1 as KGHDR and CDR2 as SFDVKD. Deletions cut 10 bases from V and 7 bases from J, with 19 bases between. CDR3 nucleotides: TGTGCCACACCAGAAGCCGGGACCTCAAATTCACCCCTCCACTTT. This codes for CATPEAGTSNSPLHF.

This clonotype occurred many times. The rearrangement joins TRBV20-1 to TRBJ2-7; D may be TRBD2 (6 bases). CDR1 is DFQATT and CDR2 is SNEGSKA in the germline V gene (reference sequence). CDR3 length: 14 amino acids. Deletions cut 6 bases from V and 0 bases from J, with 15 bases between. Here the CDR3 DNA reads TGCAGTGCCACTATAGCGGCCTACTCCTACGAGCAGTACTTC. This codes for CSATIAAYSYEQYF.

This clonotype came up many times. V gene TRBV10-3 combines with J gene TRBJ2-5; 7 positions agree with TRBD2. The junction had 10 bases not matched to a gene; V was cut back by 4 bases and J by 2 bases. The CDR3 contains 16 residues. Per the germline V gene, CDR1 is ENHRY and CDR2 is SYGVKD. CDR3: CAISGVASGLQETQYF. In nucleotides, the CDR3 is TGTGCCATCAGTGGTGTGGCTAGCGGACTACAAGAGACCCAGTACTTC.

This clonotype was picked up many times. CDR3 sequence reads: CATSDLGTSGYNEQFF. The CDR3 nucleotides are TGTGCCACCAGTGATCTCGGGACTAGCGGGTACAATGAGCAGTTCTTC. The chain uses TRBV24-1 and TRBJ2-1; TRBD2 agrees at 12 bases. The CDR3 loop spans 16 amino acids. After removal of 3 bases from V and 4 bases from J, the junction contained 3 bases not matched to a gene. Germline-derived CDR1 and CDR2 are KGHDR and SFDVKD.

This clonotype was detected ten times or more. The CDR3 spells CASRLGQGARTGELFF. The DNA of the CDR3 is TGTGCCAGCAGACTCGGACAGGGGGCAAGGACCGGGGAGCTGTTTTTT. The chain employs TRBV7-9 and TRBJ2-2; TRBD1 agrees at 11 bases. The CDR3 length is 16 residues. Unmatched junction bases numbered 8, after V lost 6 bases and J lost 5 bases. Per the germline V gene, CDR1 is SEHNR and CDR2 is FQNEAQ (reference sequence).

In its sample, this clonotype was seen many times. The chain couples TRBV5-1 to TRBJ2-1, with TRBD1 matching over 9 bases. The CDR3 has 17 amino acids. Germline V gene lookup returns CDR1 SGHRS and CDR2 YFSETQ. The J segment lost 3 bases and the V segment lost 3 bases, leaving 10 bases of the junction unmatched. CDR3 amino acids: CASSSNLPGQGYNEQFF. CDR3 nucleotides: TGCGCCAGCAGCTCCAATCTGCCGGGACAGGGCTACAATGAGCAGTTCTTC.

This clonotype was seen at least ten times. The V gene is TRBV5-1, the J gene TRBJ2-5, with a possible D match to TRBD2 (5 bases). The CDR3 sequence is 14 residues long. Germline V gene lookup returns CDR1 SGHRS and CDR2 YFSETQ. Trimming pared 4 bases from V and 3 bases from J, leaving 13 bases between. CDR3 in amino acids: CASSPAGSKETQYF. CDR3 DNA sequence: TGCGCCAGCAGCCCGGCGGGCAGCAAAGAGACCCAGTACTTC.

This clonotype was detected ten times or more. The J gene is TRBJ2-1, the V gene TRBV5-1; TRBD2 aligns across 11 bases. Germline CDR1 is SGHRS and CDR2 is YFSETQ. Trimming at V came to 4 bases and at J to 15 bases, leaving 6 bases not matched to a gene. The CDR3 has 12 residues. The CDR3 nucleotides read TGCGCCAGCAGCCCCGGGACTAGCGGACCGTTCTTC. Protein product: CASSPGTSGPFF.

This clonotype was seen repeatedly, ten times or more. The V and J genes are TRBV5-5 and TRBJ2-1; 11 bases match TRBD2. The CDR3 sequence is 16 residues long. Looked up from germline, CDR1 is SGHKS and CDR2 is YYEKEE (reference sequence). V trimming: 3 bases; J trimming: 0 bases; junction bases outside the gene matches: 2. The CDR3 sequence: CASSSGLAVSYNEQFF. In DNA form, the CDR3 reads TGTGCCAGCAGCTCGGGACTAGCGGTCTCCTACAATGAGCAGTTCTTC.

The V call is TRBV29-1, the J call TRBJ2-2; 9 nucleotides align to TRBD1. The CDR3 loop spans 18 amino acids. The V gene's germline CDR1 is SQVTM and CDR2 ANQGSEA. J was trimmed by 3 bases and V by 7 bases; bases with no gene match: 18. In DNA form, the CDR3 reads TGCAGCGCCCTCGTCCGAACAGGGGGCGCATGGGACACCGGGGAGCTGTTTTTT. Translated: CSALVRTGGAWDTGELFF.

This rearrangement joins TRBV20-1 to TRBJ2-7; 10 bases map to TRBD1. The V segment lost 5 bases and the J segment 4 bases; nucleotides outside the gene matches: 11. This CDR3 has 15 residues. Germline values: CDR1 DFQATT, CDR2 SNEGSKA (reference sequence). The CDR3 loop is CSAATGTGAGYEQYF. The DNA for the CDR3 is TGCAGTGCTGCCACCGGGACAGGGGCCGGGTACGAGCAGTACTTC.

This clonotype appeared many times. The CDR3 is CASSLAGINEQFF. The CDR3, as DNA: TGCGCCAGCAGCTTGGCGGGGATCAATGAGCAGTTCTTC. The chain employs TRBV5-1 and TRBJ2-1; D might be TRBD2 (5 bases). This CDR3 contains 13 residues. Germline CDR1 reads SGHRS; CDR2 reads YFSETQ. Trimming took off 0 bases at V and 6 bases at J, with 7 bases between the two ends. The whole variable domain, remainder taken from reference TRBV5-1 and TRBJ2-1, is KAGVTQTPRYLIKTRGQQVTLSCSPISGHRSVSWYQQTPGQGLQFLFEYFSETQRNKGNFPGRFSGRQFSNSRSEMNVSTLELGDSALYLCASSLAGINEQFFGPGTRLTVL.

The table lists this clonotype with many counts. V usage is TRBV29-1 and J usage is TRBJ1-1, with a tentative D call TRBD1 (6 bases). This CDR3 comprises 12 residues. The V gene lost 7 bases and the J gene lost 4 bases, with 13 bases spanning the gap. Germline V CDR1 and CDR2: SQVTM, ANQGSEA. CDR3 nucleotides: TGCAGCGCGGACAGCTCTTCCACTGAAGCTTTCTTT. This translates into CSADSSSTEAFF.

This clonotype has a count of ten or more. V usage is TRBV13 and J usage is TRBJ2-5; maybe TRBD2 (6 bases). This CDR3 is 15 amino acids long. Germline CDR1 is PRHDT and CDR2 is FYEKMQ (reference sequence). V lost 3 bases, J lost 1 base, and 12 bases lay in between. CDR3 in DNA: TGTGCCAGCAGCTTTGGCGGGGCAGGCCAAGAGACCCAGTACTTC. This translates into CASSFGGAGQETQYF.

This clonotype was observed many times. The chain combines TRBV4-3 with TRBJ2-3; 12 nucleotides align to TRBD2. The trim removed 0 bases at V and 5 bases at J, leaving 12 bases unmatched. CDR3 length equals 19 residues. Germline assignment: CDR1 LGHNA and CDR2 YSLEER. CDR3 residues: CASSQDLPTSGSSVDTQYF. The CDR3 region has the DNA TGCGCCAGCAGCCAAGATCTTCCGACTAGCGGGAGTTCGGTAGATACGCAGTATTTT.

This clonotype was observed many times. J is TRBJ2-3 and V is TRBV7-9; D is possibly TRBD1 or TRBD2 (6 bases each). The CDR3 extends over 15 amino acids. From germline, CDR1 is SEHNR and CDR2 FQNEAQ (reference sequence). The V end was cut by 8 bases, the J end by 0 bases, with 15 bases between. In DNA form, the CDR3 reads TGTGCCAGCGCTTCGGGGGCCACTAGCACAGATACGCAGTATTTT. Translating it yields CASASGATSTDTQYF.

This clonotype appeared many times. The chain carries TRBV20-1 and TRBJ2-7; possibly TRBD1 or TRBD2 for D (6 bases each). Between the trimmed V and J ends, which lost 1 base and 4 bases, there was a span of 17 bases. CDR3 length: 15 residues. CDR1 and CDR2 (germline): DFQATT, SNEGSKA (reference sequence). As DNA, the CDR3 is TGCAGTGCTAGAGCCTCCCTGGGGGGCACGTACGAGCAGTACTTC. It encodes CSARASLGGTYEQYF.